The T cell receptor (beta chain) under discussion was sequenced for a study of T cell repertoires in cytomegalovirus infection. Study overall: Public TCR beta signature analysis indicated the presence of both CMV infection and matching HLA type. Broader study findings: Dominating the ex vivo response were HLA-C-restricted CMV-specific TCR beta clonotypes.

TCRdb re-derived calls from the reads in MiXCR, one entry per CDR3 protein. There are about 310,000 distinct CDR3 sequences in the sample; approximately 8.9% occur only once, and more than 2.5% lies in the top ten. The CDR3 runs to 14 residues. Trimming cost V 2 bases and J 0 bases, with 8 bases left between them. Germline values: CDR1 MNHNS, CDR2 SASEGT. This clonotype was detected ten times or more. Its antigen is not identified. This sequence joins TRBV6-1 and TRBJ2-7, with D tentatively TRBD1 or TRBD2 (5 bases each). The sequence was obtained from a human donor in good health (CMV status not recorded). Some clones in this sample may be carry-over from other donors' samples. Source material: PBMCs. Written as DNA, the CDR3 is TGTGCCAGCAGTGAACCCGGGGCCTCCTACGAGCAGTACGTC. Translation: CASSEPGASYEQYV.